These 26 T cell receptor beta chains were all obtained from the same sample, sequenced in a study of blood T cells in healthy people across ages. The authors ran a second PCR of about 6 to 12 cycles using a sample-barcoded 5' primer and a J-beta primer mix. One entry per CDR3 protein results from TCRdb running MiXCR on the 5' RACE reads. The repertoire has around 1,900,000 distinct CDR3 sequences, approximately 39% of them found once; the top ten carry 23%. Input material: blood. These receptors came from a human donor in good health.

CDR3 bases: TGTGCCACCAGCAGCGGCTTTTCTGGGGCCAACGTCCTGACTTTC. Translated: CATSSGFSGANVLTF. The genes are TRBV15 and TRBJ2-6; unclear D gene. Trimming left V 3 bases short and J 1 base short, with 7 bases between. In germline, CDR1 is LNHNV, CDR2 YYDKDF (reference sequence). The CDR3 extends over 15 amino acids.

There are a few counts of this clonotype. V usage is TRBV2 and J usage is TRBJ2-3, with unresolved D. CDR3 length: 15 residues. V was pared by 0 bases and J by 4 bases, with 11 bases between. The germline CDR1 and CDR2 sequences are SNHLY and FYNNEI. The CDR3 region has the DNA TGTGCCAGCAGTGAAGCGGTTGCCTATGCAGATACGCAGTATTTT. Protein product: CASSEAVAYADTQYF.

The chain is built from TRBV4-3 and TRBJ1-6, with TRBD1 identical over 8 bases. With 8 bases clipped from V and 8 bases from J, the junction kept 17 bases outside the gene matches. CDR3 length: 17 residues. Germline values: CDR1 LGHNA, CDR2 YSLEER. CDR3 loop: CASPRPGGNGVDSPLHF. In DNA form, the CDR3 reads TGCGCCAGCCCCCGGCCAGGGGGCAACGGGGTTGATTCACCCCTCCACTTT.

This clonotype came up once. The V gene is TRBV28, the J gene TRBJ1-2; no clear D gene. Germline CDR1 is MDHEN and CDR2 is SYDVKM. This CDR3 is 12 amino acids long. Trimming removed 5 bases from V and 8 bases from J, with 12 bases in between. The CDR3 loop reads CASSMRGYGYTF. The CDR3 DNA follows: TGTGCCAGCAGTATGCGGGGTTACGGCTACACCTTC.

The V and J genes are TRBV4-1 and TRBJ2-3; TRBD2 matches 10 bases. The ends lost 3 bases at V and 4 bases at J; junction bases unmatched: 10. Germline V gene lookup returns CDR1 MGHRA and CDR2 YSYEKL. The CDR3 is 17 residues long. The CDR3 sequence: CASSQAAPGLASDTQYF. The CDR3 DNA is TGCGCCAGCAGCCAGGCCGCCCCGGGACTAGCGTCAGATACGCAGTATTTT.

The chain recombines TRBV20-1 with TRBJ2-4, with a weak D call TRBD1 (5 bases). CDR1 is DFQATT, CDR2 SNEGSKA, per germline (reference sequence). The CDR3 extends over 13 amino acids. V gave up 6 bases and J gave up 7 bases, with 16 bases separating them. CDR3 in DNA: TGCAGTGCCCCTCCGGCAGGGCGGAACATTCAGTACTTC. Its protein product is CSAPPAGRNIQYF.

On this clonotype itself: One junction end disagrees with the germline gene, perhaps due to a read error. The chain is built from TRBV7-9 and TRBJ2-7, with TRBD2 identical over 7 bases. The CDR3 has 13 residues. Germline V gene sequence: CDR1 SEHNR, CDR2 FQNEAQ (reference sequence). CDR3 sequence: CPSSPWEAGEIYF. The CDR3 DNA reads TGTCCCAGCAGCCCCTGGGAGGCGGGGGAGATATACTTC.

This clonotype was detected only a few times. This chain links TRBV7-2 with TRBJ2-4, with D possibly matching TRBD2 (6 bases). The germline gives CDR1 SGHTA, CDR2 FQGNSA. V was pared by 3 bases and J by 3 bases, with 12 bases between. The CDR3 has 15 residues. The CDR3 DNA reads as TGTGCCAGCAGCTTGGGGGGTTTTGGCAAAAACATTCAGTACTTC. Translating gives CASSLGGFGKNIQYF.

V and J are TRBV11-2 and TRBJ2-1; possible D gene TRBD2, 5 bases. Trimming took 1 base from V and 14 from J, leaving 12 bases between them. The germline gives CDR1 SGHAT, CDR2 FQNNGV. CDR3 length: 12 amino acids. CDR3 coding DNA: TGTGCCAGCAGCTTAGCCAACGGGGTTGAGTTCTTC. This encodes CASSLANGVEFF.

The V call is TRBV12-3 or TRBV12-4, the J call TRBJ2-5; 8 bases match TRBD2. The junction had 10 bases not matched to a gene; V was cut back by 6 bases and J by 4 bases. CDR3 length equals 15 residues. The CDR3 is CASSHSPGGGETQYF. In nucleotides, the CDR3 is TGTGCCAGCAGCCACAGCCCCGGGGGGGGAGAGACCCAGTACTTC.

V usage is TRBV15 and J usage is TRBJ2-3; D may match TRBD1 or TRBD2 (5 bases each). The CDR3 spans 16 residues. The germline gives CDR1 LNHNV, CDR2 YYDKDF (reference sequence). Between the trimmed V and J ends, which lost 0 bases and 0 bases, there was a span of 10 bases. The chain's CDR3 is CATSRDSWGSTDTQYF. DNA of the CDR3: TGTGCCACCAGCAGAGACTCCTGGGGGAGCACAGATACGCAGTATTTT.

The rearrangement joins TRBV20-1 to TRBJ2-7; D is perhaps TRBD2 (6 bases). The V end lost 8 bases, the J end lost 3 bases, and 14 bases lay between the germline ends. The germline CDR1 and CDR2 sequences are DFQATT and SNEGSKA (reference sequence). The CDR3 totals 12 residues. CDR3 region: CSIITSYYEQYF. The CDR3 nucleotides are TGCAGTATTATAACTAGCTACTACGAGCAGTACTTC.

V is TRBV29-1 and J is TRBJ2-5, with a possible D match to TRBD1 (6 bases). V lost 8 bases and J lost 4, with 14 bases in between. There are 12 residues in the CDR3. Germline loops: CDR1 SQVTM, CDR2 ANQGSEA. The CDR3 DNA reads TGCAGCTATACCCGGGACACAGAGACCCAGTACTTC. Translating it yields CSYTRDTETQYF.

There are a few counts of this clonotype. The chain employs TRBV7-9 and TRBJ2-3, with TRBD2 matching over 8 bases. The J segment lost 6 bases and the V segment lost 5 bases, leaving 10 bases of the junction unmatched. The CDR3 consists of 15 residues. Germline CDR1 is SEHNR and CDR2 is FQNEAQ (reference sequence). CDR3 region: CASSKEAGGSDTQYF. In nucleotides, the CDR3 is TGTGCCAGCAGCAAGGAGGCGGGGGGTTCGGATACGCAGTATTTT.

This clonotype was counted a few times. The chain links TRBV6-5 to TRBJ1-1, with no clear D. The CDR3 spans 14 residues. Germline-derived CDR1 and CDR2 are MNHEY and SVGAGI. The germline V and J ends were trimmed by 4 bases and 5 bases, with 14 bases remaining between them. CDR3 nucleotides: TGTGCCAGCAGTTGGACGGTTTCGAGGACTGAAGCTTTCTTT. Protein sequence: CASSWTVSRTEAFF.

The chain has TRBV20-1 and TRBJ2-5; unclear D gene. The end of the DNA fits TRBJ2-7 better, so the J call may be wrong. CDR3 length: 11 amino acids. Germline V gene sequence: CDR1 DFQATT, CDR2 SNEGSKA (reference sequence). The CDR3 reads CSATNAYEQYF. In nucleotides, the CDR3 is TGCAGTGCTACGAACGCCTACGAGCAGTACTTC.

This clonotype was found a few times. The CDR3 loop reads CASSRWTGGEQYF. DNA of the CDR3: TGTGCCAGCAGCCGTTGGACAGGGGGCGAGCAGTACTTC. The chain joins TRBV6-2 or TRBV6-3 to TRBJ2-7; 10 positions agree with TRBD1. Trimming at V came to 6 bases and at J to 6 bases, leaving 5 bases not matched to a gene. Germline CDR1 is MNHEY and CDR2 is SVGEGT. The CDR3 totals 13 residues.

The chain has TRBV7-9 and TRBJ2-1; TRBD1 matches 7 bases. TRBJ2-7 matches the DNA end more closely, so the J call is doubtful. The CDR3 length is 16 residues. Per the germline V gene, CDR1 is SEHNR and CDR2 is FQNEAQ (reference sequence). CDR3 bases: TGTGCCAGCAGCTTAAGGGGGCTGAGCTCCTACAATGAGCAGTACTTC. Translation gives CASSLRGLSSYNEQYF.

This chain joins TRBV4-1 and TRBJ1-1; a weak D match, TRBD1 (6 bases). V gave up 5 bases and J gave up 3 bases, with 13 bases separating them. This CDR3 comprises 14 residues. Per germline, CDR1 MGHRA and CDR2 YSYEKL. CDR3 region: CASSYTNRDTEAFF. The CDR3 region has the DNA TGCGCCAGCAGCTACACGAACAGGGACACTGAAGCTTTCTTT.

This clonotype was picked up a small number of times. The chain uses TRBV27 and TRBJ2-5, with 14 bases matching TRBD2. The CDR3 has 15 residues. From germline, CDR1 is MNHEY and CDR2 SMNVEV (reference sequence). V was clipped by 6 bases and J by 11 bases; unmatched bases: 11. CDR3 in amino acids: CASRGLAGASREQYF. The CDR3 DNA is TGTGCCAGCAGGGGACTAGCGGGGGCCTCAAGAGAGCAGTACTTC.

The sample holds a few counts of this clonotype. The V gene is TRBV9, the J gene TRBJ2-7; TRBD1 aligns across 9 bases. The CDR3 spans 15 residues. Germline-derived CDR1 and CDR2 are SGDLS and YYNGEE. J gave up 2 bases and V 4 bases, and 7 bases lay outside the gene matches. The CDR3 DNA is TGTGCCAGCAGCCAACGGACAGGGGACACCTACGAGCAGTACTTC. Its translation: CASSQRTGDTYEQYF.

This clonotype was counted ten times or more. CDR3 nucleotides: TGTGCCATCAGTGAACGGGCCTCTGGGGCCAACGTCCTGACTTTC. Its translation is CAISERASGANVLTF. This chain links TRBV10-3 with TRBJ2-6; no definite D call. Germline CDR1 ENHRY, CDR2 SYGVKD. The V end lost 3 bases, the J end lost 0 bases, and 6 bases lay between the germline ends. There are 15 residues in the CDR3.

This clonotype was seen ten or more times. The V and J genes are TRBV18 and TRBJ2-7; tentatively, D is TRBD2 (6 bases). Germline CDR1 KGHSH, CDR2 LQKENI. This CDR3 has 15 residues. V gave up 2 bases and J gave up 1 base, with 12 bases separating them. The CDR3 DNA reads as TGTGCCAGCTCACCAGGCGGGGCCAGGTCCTACGAGCAGTACTTC. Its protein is CASSPGGARSYEQYF. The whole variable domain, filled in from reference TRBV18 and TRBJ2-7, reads NAGVMQNPRHLVRRRGQEARLRCSPMKGHSHVYWYRQLPEEGLKFMVYLQKENIIDESGMPKERFSAEFPKEGPSILRIQQVVRGDSAAYFCASSPGGARSYEQYFGPGTRLTVT.

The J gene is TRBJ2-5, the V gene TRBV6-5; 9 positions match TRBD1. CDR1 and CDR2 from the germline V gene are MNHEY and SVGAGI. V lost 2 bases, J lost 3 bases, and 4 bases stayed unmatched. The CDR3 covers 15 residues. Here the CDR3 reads CASSYGQGWEETQYF. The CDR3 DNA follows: TGTGCCAGCAGTTACGGACAGGGGTGGGAAGAGACCCAGTACTTC.

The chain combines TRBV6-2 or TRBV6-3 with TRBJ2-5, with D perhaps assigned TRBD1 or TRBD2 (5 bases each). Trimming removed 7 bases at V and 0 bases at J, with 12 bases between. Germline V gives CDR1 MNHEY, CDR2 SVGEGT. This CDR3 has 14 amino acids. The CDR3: CASTRDEYQETQYF. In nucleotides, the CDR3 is TGTGCCAGCACCCGGGACGAGTACCAAGAGACCCAGTACTTC.

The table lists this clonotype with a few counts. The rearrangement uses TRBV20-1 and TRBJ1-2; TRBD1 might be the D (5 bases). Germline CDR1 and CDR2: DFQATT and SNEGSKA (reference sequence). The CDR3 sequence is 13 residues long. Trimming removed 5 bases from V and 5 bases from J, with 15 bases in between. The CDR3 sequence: CSAVATVGYGYTF. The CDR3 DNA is TGCAGTGCTGTCGCGACAGTTGGTTATGGCTACACCTTC.